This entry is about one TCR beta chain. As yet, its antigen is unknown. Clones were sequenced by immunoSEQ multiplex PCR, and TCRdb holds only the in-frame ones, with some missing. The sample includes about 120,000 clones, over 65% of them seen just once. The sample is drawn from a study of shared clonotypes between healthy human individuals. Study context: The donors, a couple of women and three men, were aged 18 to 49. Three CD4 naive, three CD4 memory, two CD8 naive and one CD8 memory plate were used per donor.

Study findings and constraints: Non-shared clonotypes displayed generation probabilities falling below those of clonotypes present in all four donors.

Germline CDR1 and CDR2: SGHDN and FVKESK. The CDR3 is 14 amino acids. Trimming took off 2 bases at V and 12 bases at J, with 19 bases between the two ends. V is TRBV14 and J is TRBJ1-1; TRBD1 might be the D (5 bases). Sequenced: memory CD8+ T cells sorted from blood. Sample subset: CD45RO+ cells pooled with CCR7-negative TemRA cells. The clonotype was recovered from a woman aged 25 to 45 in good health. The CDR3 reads CASSQKRQRGDPFF. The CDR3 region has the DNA TGTGCCAGCAGCCAAAAAAGACAGAGGGGAGACCCTTTCTTT.